These T cell receptor beta chains were read from a single sample in a study of T cell changes during pregnancy in multiple sclerosis. Method: immunoSEQ multiplex PCR; TCRdb's copy keeps in-frame clones and lacks some. The profile shows around 40,000 clones, about nine tenths of them singletons. The sample was CD4+ T cells from peripheral blood mononuclear cells, taken in the first trimester of pregnancy. The source of these receptors is a female donor in good health, enrolled as a control in a pregnancy study. The CDR3 runs from the conserved cysteine through the conserved F or W. Fields, in order: J gene, clone size, V gene, D gene, CDR3 DNA, CDR3 protein. A D gene is named only where the DNA matches it firmly. Where a row states a size, it is once, few, many or the class of an expanded clone; other rows omit it.

TRBJ1-4	NA	TRBV30	NA	TGTGCCTGGAGACACCTGGACAGTACTAATGAAAAACTGTTTTTT	CAWRHLDSTNEKLFF
TRBJ1-5	NA	TRBV28	NA	TGTGCCAGCAGTGGATACGGGGAGGGCAATCAGCCCCAGCATTTT	CASSGYGEGNQPQHF
TRBJ2-2	once	TRBV4-3	NA	TGCGCCAGCAGCCGGGACATTAACACCGGGGAGCTGTTTTTT	CASSRDINTGELFF
TRBJ2-1	NA	TRBV7-3	NA	TGTGCCAGCAGCTTAAGAGGCGTCCCGCTGAATGAGCAGTTCTTC	CASSLRGVPLNEQFF
TRBJ2-4	NA	TRBV4-3	TRBD1	TGCGCCAGCAGCCAAGGACAGGGGAACAAAAACATTCAGTACTTC	CASSQGQGNKNIQYF
TRBJ1-1	NA	TRBV7-9	TRBD1	TGTGCCAGCAGCTTCTTGACAGGGGCGACAAACACTGAAGCTTTCTTT	CASSFLTGATNTEAFF
TRBJ1-1	few	TRBV28	NA	TGTGCCAGCAGTCCCGCGGCTAGAGGGAACACTGAAGCTTTCTTT	CASSPAARGNTEAFF
TRBJ1-3	NA	TRBV7-2	NA	TGTGCCAGCAGGTCCGGGGGCTCTGGAAACACCATATATTTT	CASRSGGSGNTIYF
TRBJ2-7	NA	TRBV28	NA	TGTGCCGCCCAGGGTGAGTACGAGCAGTACTTC	CAAQGEYEQYF
TRBJ1-2	NA	TRBV28	NA	TGTGCCAGCAGTTTAGTACAGGGCTGGGTGGGGAACTATGGCTACACCTTC	CASSLVQGWVGNYGYTF
TRBJ1-3	NA	TRBV4-3	NA	TGCGCCAGCAGCCCCCTAACCGGGACAAGTGGAAACACCATATATTTT	CASSPLTGTSGNTIYF
TRBJ1-5	NA	TRBV6-5	NA	TGTGCCAGCAGGTTGGCTGATAGCAATCAGCCCCAGCATTTT	CASRLADSNQPQHF
TRBJ1-2	NA	TRBV30	NA	TGTGCCTGGAGTGTAGACAGCCAATATGGCTACACCTTC	CAWSVDSQYGYTF
TRBJ2-4	NA	TRBV7-3	NA	TGTGCCAGCAGCTTGACAGGAGATGGCAAAAACATTCAGTACTTC	CASSLTGDGKNIQYF
TRBJ2-2	NA	TRBV11-3	NA	TGTGCCAGCAGCTTAGTCTCTACCGGGGAGCTGTTTTTT	CASSLVSTGELFF
TRBJ1-2	NA	TRBV19	TRBD1	TGTGCCAGTAGTGGCCGACAGGGACAGGATGGCTACACCTTC	CASSGRQGQDGYTF
TRBJ2-3	NA	TRBV9	TRBD2	TGTGCCAGCAGCTTGGGACTAACTTCAGATACGCAGTATTTT	CASSLGLTSDTQYF
TRBJ2-1	NA	TRBV5-1	TRBD1	TGCGCCAGCAGCCCCGCGACAGGGGGGTACAATGAGCAGTTCTTC	CASSPATGGYNEQFF
TRBJ1-1	NA	TRBV19	NA	TGTGCCAGTACCTCGTGGGAGTACACTGAAGCTTTCTTT	CASTSWEYTEAFF
TRBJ2-1	NA	TRBV30	TRBD2	TGTGCCTGGGAAGGGCGGGGGAGCATAAACAAGCAGTTCTTC	CAWEGRGSINKQFF
TRBJ2-7	NA	TRBV7-3	TRBD1	TGTGCCAGCAGCCATCCAGGGGGAGAGCAGTACTTC	CASSHPGGEQYF
TRBJ2-3	once	TRBV29-1	NA	TGCAGCGTTGAACAGAGCGCAGATACGCAGTATTTT	CSVEQSADTQYF
TRBJ1-2	few	TRBV5-4	TRBD1	TGTGCCAGCAGCCTTAGGGACAGGGTCGGTGGCTACACCTTC	CASSLRDRVGGYTF
TRBJ2-2	NA	TRBV9	NA	TGTGCCAGCAGAGACGGAGGGATGGGGACCGGGGAGCTGTTTTTT	CASRDGGMGTGELFF
TRBJ1-1	NA	TRBV7-2	NA	TGTGCCAGCAGCCCACGACAGAATATGAACACTGAAGCTTTCTTT	CASSPRQNMNTEAFF
TRBJ2-3	NA	TRBV6-1	TRBD2	TGTGCCAGCAGTGACGGGAGGAGCACAGATACGCAGTATTTT	CASSDGRSTDTQYF
TRBJ1-5	NA	TRBV10-3	TRBD1	TGTGCCATCAGTGAGTGGACAGGGGGCAATCAGCCCCAGCATTTT	CAISEWTGGNQPQHF
TRBJ1-2	NA	TRBV7-8	NA	TGTGCCAGCAGCTTACAGACAGCTTTCTATGGCTACACCTTC	CASSLQTAFYGYTF
TRBJ2-4	NA	TRBV28	TRBD2	TGTGCCAGCAGTTTAGGAGGCGGGGGGGCGGACATTCAGTACTTC	CASSLGGGGADIQYF